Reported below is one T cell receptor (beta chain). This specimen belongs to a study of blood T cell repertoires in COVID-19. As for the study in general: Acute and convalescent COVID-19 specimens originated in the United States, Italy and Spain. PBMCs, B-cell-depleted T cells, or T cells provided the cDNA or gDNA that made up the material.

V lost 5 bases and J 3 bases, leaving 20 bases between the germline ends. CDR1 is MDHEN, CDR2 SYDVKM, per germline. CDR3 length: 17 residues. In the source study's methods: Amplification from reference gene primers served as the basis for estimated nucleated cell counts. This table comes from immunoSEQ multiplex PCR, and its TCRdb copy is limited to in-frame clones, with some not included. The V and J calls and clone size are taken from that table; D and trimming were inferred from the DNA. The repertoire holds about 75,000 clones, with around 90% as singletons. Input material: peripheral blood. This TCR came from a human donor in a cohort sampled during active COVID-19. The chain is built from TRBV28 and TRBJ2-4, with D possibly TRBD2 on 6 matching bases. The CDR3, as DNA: TGTGCCAGCAGTCCCCCGTCGGGCGGGAAGGTCAAAAACATTCAGTACTTC. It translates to CASSPPSGGKVKNIQYF.